This T cell receptor (beta chain) was documented in a study of beta chain features in type 1 diabetes (dated by TCRdb to between 2018 and 2020). Study-level background: No differences in mean age, gender distribution, total cell number or subset yield were found between patients and healthy donors. A total of just under 110,000,000 sorted cells were examined across all samples, and RNA yield correlated strongly with the number of cells per subset. In the study, TCRB repertoires of sorted circulating CD4+ T cell subsets from recently diagnosed type 1 diabetes patients were compared with those of matched healthy donors. Regulatory and stem cell-like memory subsets were isolated from only 8 patients and roughly 8 healthy donors, whereas naive and central memory subsets came from all 28 donors.

A few counts support this clone. The antigen it recognizes is unknown. The sample holds no much larger clone one base away, and base qualities are not on file. The CDR3 numbers 11 residues from cysteine through phenylalanine. Here the CDR3 DNA is all that survives: 33 bases in frame from base 1. V loses 6 bases, J loses 4 bases, and the germline ends lie 8 bases apart. The germline V gene (reference sequence) provides CDR1 DFQATT and CDR2 SNEGSKA. The entire amount of isolated RNA was reverse transcribed using the High Capacity cDNA Reverse Transcription Kit, so the sequenced TCRB transcripts were expressed ones. Naive, central memory and regulatory T cell samples underwent deep immunoSEQ sequencing, averaging about 3.5 million total reads per sample. Sorted cells were lysed in RLT buffer, and RNA was extracted using DNase-treated RNeasy Micro or Mini kits according to cell number. Each cell subset was processed on its own to prevent cross-contamination, while patient and healthy donor samples were processed together. The immunoSEQ multiplex PCR was used to amplify TCRB sequences from cDNA, yielding 87-bp fragments that span the CDR3 region. The amplicons were sequenced using the Illumina HiSeq platform. As for how the authors treated the data: Synthetic template baselines were used to correct PCR bias computationally, reads within Hamming distance 2 were collapsed together, and singletons that could not be merged were discarded. Reads were aligned against IMGT so that V, D and J genes, CDR3 length and insertions or deletions at six rearrangement sites could be assigned. Within each subset, clonotype counts were normalized to the number of sorted cells before true diversity and Gini coefficients were calculated with the tcR R package. The overlap coefficient, calculated on TCRB nucleotide sequences, was used to measure repertoire sharing. As a proxy for the pre-selection repertoire, out-of-frame TCRB sequences from naive cells were analyzed. The table comes from immuneACCESS by way of TCRdb, which keeps in-frame sequences with V and J called. Part of the clones is missing from these tables; in studies checked, under half for an unresolved V gene and the rest for unknown reasons. V and J calls and clone size are copied from that table; D and trimming were computed from the DNA. The sample table holds 430,000 or so clones, of which 10% to 12% were seen once. The ten largest clones take up over 0.04% of the sample.

Each donor gave one peripheral blood draw, around 0.12 L on average, collected into heparinised tubes. Naive, central memory, regulatory and stem cell-like memory CD4+ T cells were sorted on a BD FACSAria II using a panel including CD45RO, CCR7, CD25, CD127, CD95 and CD27. Every sorted population had a purity above 95%. Right away, PBMCs were isolated by Lymphoprep density gradient centrifugation and were stained directly, with no culture step. Samples were stained and sorted in pairs, with one healthy donor and one patient per experiment, so that batch effects were minimized. The investigation overall reported the following: Sequencing cDNA rather than genomic DNA could over-represent highly expressing activated cells, although activation and CD3 levels did not differ between groups. Because small numbers of individuals were included in the HLA sub-analyses, any influence of HLA type on TCRB rearrangement was left unresolved. At VDJ recombination sites, patients with type 1 diabetes made fewer insertions and deleted more nucleotides, a pattern implying thymic rearrangement abnormalities. PCR may preferentially amplify shorter templates, but because patient and control samples were amplified and corrected together, any resulting skew would affect both groups equally. Naive, central memory and regulatory TCRB repertoires appeared more similar among patients than among healthy donors. A moderate but significant shortening of TCRB CDR3 length was observed in type 1 diabetes patients in all four CD4+ subsets.

The sequence came from a woman aged 18-29 years in good health. The chain is made from TRBV20-1 and TRBJ2-3; no D segment can be confidently identified. The specimen sequenced was naive CD4+ T cells from blood. Interpreted using the paper, the cell subset or site label stands for: true naive CD4+ T cells. The sequenced DNA: TGCAGTGCGTTAAAAGCAGATACGCAGTATTTT. Its product reads: CSALKADTQYF.